The present entry profiles one T cell receptor (beta chain) with its context. Its antigen is unknown. There are 15 residues in the CDR3. Germline assignment: CDR1 LGHNA and CDR2 YNFKEQ. Trimming pared 3 bases from V and 4 bases from J, leaving 15 bases between. These data are taken from a study of cytomegalovirus exposure and HLA in healthy donors. On the study more broadly: The 120 validation repertoires were reported in a later analysis to have been generated on the same platform as the roughly 700 first-cohort repertoires.

Overall study results and limits: Cytomegalovirus status was reportedly diagnosed by the classifier with high sensitivity and specificity. In vitro, a few CMV-associated chains proved specific for CMV antigens.

Clones were sequenced by immunoSEQ multiplex PCR, and TCRdb holds only the in-frame ones, with some missing. This table holds about 180,000 clones, 85% found once. The receptor was isolated from a man in his late teens or twenties in good health and CMV-seropositive. The chain recombines TRBV4-2 with TRBJ1-2, with a weak D call TRBD1 (5 bases). The sample comprised PBMCs. CDR3: CASSHGKDISYGYTF. The CDR3, as DNA: TGTGCCAGCAGCCATGGAAAGGACATTTCCTATGGCTACACCTTC.